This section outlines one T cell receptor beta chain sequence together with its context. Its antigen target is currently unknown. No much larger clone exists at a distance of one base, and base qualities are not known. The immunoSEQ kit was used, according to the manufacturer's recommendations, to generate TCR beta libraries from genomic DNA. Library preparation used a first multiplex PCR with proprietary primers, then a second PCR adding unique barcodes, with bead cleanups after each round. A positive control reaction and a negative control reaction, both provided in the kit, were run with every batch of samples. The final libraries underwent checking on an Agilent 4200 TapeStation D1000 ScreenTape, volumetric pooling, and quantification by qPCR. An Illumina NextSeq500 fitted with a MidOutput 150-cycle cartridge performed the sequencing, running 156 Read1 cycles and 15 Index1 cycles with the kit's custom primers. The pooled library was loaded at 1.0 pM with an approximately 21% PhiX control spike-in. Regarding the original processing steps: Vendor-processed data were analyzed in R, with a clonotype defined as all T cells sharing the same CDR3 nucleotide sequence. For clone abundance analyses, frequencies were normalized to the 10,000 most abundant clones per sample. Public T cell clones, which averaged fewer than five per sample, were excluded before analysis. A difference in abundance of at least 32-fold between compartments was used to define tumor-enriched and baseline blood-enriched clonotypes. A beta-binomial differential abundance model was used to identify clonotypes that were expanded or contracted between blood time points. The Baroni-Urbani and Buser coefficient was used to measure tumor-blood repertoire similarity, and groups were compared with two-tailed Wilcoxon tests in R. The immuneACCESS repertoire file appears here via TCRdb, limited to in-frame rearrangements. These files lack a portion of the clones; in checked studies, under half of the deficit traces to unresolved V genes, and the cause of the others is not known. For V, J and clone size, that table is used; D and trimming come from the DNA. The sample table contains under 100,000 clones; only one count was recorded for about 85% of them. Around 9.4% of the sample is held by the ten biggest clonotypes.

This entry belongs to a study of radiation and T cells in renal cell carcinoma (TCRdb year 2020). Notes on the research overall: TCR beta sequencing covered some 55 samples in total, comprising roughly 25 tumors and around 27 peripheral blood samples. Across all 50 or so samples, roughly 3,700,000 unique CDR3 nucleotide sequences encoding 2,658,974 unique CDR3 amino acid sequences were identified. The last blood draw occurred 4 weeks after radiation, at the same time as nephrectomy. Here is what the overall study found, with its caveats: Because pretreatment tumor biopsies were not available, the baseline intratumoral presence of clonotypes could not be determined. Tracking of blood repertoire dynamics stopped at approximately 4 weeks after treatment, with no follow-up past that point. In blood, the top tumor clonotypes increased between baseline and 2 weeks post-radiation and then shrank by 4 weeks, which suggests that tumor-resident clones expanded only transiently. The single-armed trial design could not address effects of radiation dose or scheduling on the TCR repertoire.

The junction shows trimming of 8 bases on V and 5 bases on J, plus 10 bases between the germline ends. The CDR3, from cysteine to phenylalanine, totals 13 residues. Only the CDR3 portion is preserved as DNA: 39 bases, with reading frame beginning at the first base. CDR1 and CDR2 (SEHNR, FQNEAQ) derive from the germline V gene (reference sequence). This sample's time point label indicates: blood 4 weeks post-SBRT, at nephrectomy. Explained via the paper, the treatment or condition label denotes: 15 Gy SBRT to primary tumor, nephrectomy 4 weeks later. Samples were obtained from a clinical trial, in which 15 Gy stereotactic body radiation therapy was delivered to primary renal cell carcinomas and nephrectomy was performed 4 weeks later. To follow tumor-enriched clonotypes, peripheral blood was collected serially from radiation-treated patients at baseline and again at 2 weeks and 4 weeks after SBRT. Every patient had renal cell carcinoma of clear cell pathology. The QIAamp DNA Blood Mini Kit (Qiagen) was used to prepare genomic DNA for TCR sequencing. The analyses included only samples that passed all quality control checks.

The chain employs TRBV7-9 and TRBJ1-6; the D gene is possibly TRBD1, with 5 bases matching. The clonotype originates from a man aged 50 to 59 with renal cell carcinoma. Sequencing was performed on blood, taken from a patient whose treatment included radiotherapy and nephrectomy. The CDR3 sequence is CASGDVNNSPLHF. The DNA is TGTGCCAGCGGGGACGTCAATAATTCACCCCTCCACTTT.